The 7 T cell receptor beta chains in this list originate from one sample, sequenced in a study of response to subunit inactivated influenza vaccine. TCRdb fed the RT-PCR reads into MiXCR, producing one record per CDR3 protein. This repertoire shows under 550,000 distinct CDR3 sequences, less than 10% found once; its top ten account for about an eighth. This specimen consisted of PBMCs from blood, obtained approximately 25 months after vaccination. The receptor set was obtained from a man in his fifties or sixties who received an inactivated influenza vaccine.

This clonotype was seen many times. The V call is TRBV5-5, the J call TRBJ1-1; D not certain. The germline CDR1 and CDR2 sequences are SGHKS and YYEKEE (reference sequence). V was cut by 3 bases and J by 1 base, with 10 bases left in between. There are 14 residues in the CDR3. Written as DNA, the CDR3 is TGTGCCAGCAGCTCCAGTAACAGGAACACTGAAGCTTTCTTT. This gives the protein CASSSSNRNTEAFF.

This clonotype occurred a few times. This sequence joins TRBV12-3 or TRBV12-4 and TRBJ2-5, with D tentatively TRBD1 (6 bases). The CDR3 has 14 amino acids. V lost 6 bases and J 7 bases, leaving 18 bases between the germline ends. The CDR3 is CASSLRGPLRTQYF. Written as DNA, the CDR3 is TGTGCCAGCAGCCTCAGGGGACCCCTCCGGACCCAGTACTTC.

The chain links TRBV15 to TRBJ2-5; D is unresolved. The CDR3 has 13 amino acids. V lost 3 bases and J lost 3, with 8 bases in between. CDR1 and CDR2 from the germline V gene are LNHNV and YYDKDF (reference sequence). As DNA, the CDR3 is TGTGCCACCAGCAGTGACGGAAAAGAGACCCAGTACTTC. Its protein is CATSSDGKETQYF.

Ten or more counts support this clonotype. CDR3 loop: CASSSGYEQYF. CDR3 DNA sequence: TGTGCCAGCAGCTCCGGCTACGAGCAGTACTTC. The rearrangement links TRBV28 to TRBJ2-7; D gene ambiguous. The CDR3 has 11 amino acids. The V gene's germline CDR1 is MDHEN and CDR2 SYDVKM. V lost 6 bases and J 3 bases, leaving 6 bases between the germline ends. The full variable domain, with the rest looked up from reference TRBV28 and TRBJ2-7, is DVKVTQSSRYLVKRTGEKVFLECVQDMDHENMFWYRQDPGLGLRLIYFSYDVKMKEKGDIPEGYSVSREKKERFSLILESASTNQTSMYLCASSSGYEQYFGPGTRLTVT.

In this sample, this clonotype turned up many times. The rearrangement links TRBV25-1 to TRBJ2-2; D is uncertain. CDR3 length: 13 amino acids. V lost 3 bases and J lost 8, with 10 bases in between. In germline, CDR1 is MGHDK, CDR2 SYGVNS. Written as DNA, the CDR3 is TGTGCCAGCAGTGAGAGAAATGAGGGGGAGCTGTTTTTT. Protein sequence: CASSERNEGELFF.

This clonotype was counted at least ten times. V and J are TRBV7-9 and TRBJ1-2; D is perhaps TRBD1 (6 bases). V lost 7 bases, J lost 4 bases, and 10 bases lay in between. The CDR3 extends over 12 amino acids. Germline V gene lookup returns CDR1 SEHNR and CDR2 FQNEAQ (reference sequence). The CDR3 loop reads CASTRGGYGYTF. DNA of the CDR3: TGTGCCAGCACTCGAGGGGGCTATGGCTACACCTTC. Supplemented by reference TRBV7-9 and TRBJ1-2, the full variable domain reads DTGVSQNPRHKITKRGQNVTFRCDPISEHNRLYWYRQTLGQGPEFLTYFQNEAQLEKSRLLSDRFSAERPKGSFSTLEIQRTEQGDSAMYLCASTRGGYGYTFGSGTRLTVV.

J is TRBJ2-5 and V is TRBV5-1, with a possible D match to TRBD1 (5 bases). The CDR3 extends over 15 amino acids. Germline V lookup: CDR1 SGHRS, CDR2 YFSETQ. Trimming cost V 0 bases and J 5 bases, with 14 bases left between them. CDR3 in DNA: TGCGCCAGCAGCTTGGATCTGGGGCGGTGGGAGACCCAGTACTTC. Its protein is CASSLDLGRWETQYF.